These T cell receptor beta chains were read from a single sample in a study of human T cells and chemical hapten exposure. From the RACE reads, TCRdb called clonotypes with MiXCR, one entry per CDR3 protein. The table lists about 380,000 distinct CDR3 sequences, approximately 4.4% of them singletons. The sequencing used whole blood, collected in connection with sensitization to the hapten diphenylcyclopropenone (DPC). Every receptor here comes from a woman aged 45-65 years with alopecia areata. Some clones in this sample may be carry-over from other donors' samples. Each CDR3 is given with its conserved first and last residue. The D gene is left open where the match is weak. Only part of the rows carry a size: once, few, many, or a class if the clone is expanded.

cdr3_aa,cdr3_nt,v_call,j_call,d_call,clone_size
CATRNRQTRSGSPKHF,TGTGCCACCAGAAACCGACAGACCCGTAGCGGGTCGCCCAAGCATTTT,TRBV24-1,TRBJ1-5,-,-
CATSRAADNQPQHF,TGTGCCACCAGCAGAGCGGCAGATAATCAGCCCCAGCATTTT,TRBV15,TRBJ1-5,-,few
CASSLAFPSTDTQYF,TGTGCCAGCAGTTTAGCTTTTCCAAGCACAGATACGCAGTATTTT,TRBV12-3/TRBV12-4,TRBJ2-3,-,many
CASSLDGGTGNTIYF,TGCGCCAGCAGCTTGGACGGGGGAACTGGAAACACCATATATTTT,TRBV5-1,TRBJ1-3,-,few
CASSAEYERYF,TGTGCCAGCAGTGCGGAGTACGAGCGGTACTTC,TRBV6-6,TRBJ2-7,-,-
CSVATSGDYNEQFF,TGCAGCGTCGCCACTAGCGGGGACTACAATGAGCAGTTCTTC,TRBV29-1,TRBJ2-1,TRBD2,many
CASSLTLEGGYEQFF,TGTGCCAGCAGTCTCACCCTCGAAGGGGGCTATGAGCAGTTCTTC,TRBV12-3/TRBV12-4,TRBJ2-1,TRBD1,many
CASSYGHRGSSYEQYF,TGTGCCAGCAGTTACGGCCACAGGGGGAGCTCCTACGAGCAGTACTTC,TRBV6-6,TRBJ2-7,TRBD1,-
CASSESGGSYGYTF,TGTGCCAGCAGTGAAAGTGGGGGAAGCTATGGCTACACCTTC,TRBV2,TRBJ1-2,-,-
CAISGGGFNEKLFF,TGTGCCATCAGTGGAGGGGGGTTTAATGAAAAACTGTTTTTT,TRBV10-3,TRBJ1-4,-,many